This T cell receptor beta chain stems from a study of preoperative IRX-2 immunotherapy in early breast cancer. The treatment: preoperative locoregional IRX-2 cytokine immunotherapy. This clone has a handful of counts. Repertoires were generated with immunoSEQ multiplex PCR, while TCRdb's copy carries only in-frame clones and drops some. The table lists tens of thousands of clones, over 75% of them singletons. In germline, CDR1 is SGHNT, CDR2 YENEEA. V trimming: 4 bases; J trimming: 4 bases; junction bases outside the gene matches: 4. The length of the CDR3 is 14 residues. The sample was acquired from a patient treated with IRX-2 immunotherapy. The chain employs TRBV11-3 and TRBJ1-2; TRBD1 matches at 9 bases. The TCR sequence derives from a human donor with breast cancer. Here the CDR3 reads CASSSGTGTYGYTF. CDR3 coding DNA: TGTGCCAGCAGCTCCGGGACAGGGACCTATGGCTACACCTTC.